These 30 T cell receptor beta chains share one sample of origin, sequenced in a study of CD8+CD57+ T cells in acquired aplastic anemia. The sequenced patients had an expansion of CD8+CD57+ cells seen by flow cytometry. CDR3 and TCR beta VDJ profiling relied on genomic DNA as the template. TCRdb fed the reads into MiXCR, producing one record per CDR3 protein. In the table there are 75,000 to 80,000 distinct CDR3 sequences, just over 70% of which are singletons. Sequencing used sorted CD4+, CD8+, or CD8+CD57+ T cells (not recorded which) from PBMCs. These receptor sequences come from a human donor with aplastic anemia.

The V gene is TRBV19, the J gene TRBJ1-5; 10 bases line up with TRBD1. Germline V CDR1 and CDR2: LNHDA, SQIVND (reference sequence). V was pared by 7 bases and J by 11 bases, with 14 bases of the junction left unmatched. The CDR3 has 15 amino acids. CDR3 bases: TGTGCCAGTACCCCGGGACAGGGGATCATAGAAGCCCAGCATTTT. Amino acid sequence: CASTPGQGIIEAQHF.

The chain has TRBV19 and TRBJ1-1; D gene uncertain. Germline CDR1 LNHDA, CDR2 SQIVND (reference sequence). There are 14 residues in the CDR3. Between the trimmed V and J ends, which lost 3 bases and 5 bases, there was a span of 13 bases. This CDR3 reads CASSIGGIGTEAFF. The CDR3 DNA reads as TGTGCCAGTAGTATTGGAGGGATTGGGACTGAAGCTTTCTTT.

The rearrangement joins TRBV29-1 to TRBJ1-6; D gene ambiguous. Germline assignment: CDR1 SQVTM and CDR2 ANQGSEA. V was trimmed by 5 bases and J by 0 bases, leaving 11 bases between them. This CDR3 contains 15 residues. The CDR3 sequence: CSVRIGSSYNSPLHF. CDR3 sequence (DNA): TGCAGCGTTCGAATCGGCAGCTCCTATAATTCACCCCTCCACTTT. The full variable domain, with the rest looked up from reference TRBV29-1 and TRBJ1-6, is SAVISQKPSRDICQRGTSLTIQCQVDSQVTMMFWYRQQPGQSLTLIATANQGSEATYESGFVIDKFPISRPNLTFSTLTVSNMSPEDSSIYLCSVRIGSSYNSPLHFGNGTRLTVT.

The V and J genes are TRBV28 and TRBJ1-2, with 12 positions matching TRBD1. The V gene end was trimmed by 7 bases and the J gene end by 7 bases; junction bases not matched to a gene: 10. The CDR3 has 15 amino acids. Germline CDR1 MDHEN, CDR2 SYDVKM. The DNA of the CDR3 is TGTGCCAGCATCAGCTCCGGGACAGGGGGCGGTGGCTACACCTTC. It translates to CASISSGTGGGGYTF.

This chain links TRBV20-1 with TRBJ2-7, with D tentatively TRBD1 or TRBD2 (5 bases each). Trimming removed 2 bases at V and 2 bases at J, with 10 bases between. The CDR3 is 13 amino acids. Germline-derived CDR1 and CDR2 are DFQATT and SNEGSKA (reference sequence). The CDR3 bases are TGCAGTGCTAGACACGGGGCACCCTACGAGCAGTACTTC. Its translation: CSARHGAPYEQYF.

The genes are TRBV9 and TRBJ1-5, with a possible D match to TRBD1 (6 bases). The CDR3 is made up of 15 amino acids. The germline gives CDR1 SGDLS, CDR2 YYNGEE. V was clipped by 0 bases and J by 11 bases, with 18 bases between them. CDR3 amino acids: CASSVAGEGGETQHF. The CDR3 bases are TGTGCCAGCAGCGTAGCGGGAGAAGGGGGAGAGACCCAGCATTTT. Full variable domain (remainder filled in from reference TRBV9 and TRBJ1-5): DSGVTQTPKHLITATGQRVTLRCSPRSGDLSVYWYQQSLDQGLQFLIQYYNGEERAKGNILERFSAQQFPDLHSELNLSSLELGDSALYFCASSVAGEGGETQHFGDGTRLSIL.

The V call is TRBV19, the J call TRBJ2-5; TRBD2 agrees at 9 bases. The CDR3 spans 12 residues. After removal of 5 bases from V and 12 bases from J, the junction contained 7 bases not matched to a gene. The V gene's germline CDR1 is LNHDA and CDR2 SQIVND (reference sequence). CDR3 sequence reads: CASSAGGRHKYF. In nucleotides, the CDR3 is TGTGCCAGTAGTGCGGGGGGGAGACACAAGTACTTC. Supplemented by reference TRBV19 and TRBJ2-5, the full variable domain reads DGGITQSPKYLFRKEGQNVTLSCEQNLNHDAMYWYRQDPGQGLRLIYYSQIVNDFQKGDIAEGYSVSREKKESFPLTVTSAQKNPTAFYLCASSAGGRHKYFGPGTRLLVL.

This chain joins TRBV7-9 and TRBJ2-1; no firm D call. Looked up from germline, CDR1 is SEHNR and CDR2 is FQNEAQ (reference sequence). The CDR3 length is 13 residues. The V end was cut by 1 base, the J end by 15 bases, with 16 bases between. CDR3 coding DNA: TGTGCCAGCAGCTTAGAAGACGCGGTGATACGGTTCTTC. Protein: CASSLEDAVIRFF.

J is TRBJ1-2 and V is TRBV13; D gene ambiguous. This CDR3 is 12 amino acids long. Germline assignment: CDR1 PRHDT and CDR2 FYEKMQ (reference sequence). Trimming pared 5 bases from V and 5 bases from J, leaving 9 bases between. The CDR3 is CASSKGDYGYTF. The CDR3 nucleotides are TGTGCCAGCAGCAAGGGAGATTATGGCTACACCTTC. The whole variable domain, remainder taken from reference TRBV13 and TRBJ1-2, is AAGVIQSPRHLIKEKRETATLKCYPIPRHDTVYWYQQGPGQDPQFLISFYEKMQSDKGSIPDRFSAQQFSDYHSELNMSSLELGDSALYFCASSKGDYGYTFGSGTRLTVV.

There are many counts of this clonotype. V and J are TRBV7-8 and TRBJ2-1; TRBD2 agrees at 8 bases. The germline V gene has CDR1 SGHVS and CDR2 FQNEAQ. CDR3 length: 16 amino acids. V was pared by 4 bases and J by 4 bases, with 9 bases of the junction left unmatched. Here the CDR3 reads CASSYATSGTYNEQFF. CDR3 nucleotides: TGTGCCAGCAGCTACGCTACTAGCGGCACTTACAATGAGCAGTTCTTC. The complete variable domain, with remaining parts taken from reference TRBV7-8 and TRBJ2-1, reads GAGVSQSPRYKVAKRGQDVALRCDPISGHVSLFWYQQALGQGPEFLTYFQNEAQLDKSGLPSDRFFAERPEGSVSTLKIQRTQQEDSAVYLCASSYATSGTYNEQFFGPGTRLTVL.

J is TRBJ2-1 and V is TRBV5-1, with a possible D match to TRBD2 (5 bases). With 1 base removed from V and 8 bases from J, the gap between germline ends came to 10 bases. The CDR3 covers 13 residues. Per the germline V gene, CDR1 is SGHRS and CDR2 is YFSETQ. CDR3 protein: CASSLRTSDEQFF. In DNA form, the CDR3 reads TGCGCCAGCAGCTTGCGGACTTCGGATGAGCAGTTCTTC.

This chain's CDR3 is CASSLVRPLDEQYF. The CDR3 DNA reads TGTGCCAGCAGCTTAGTAAGGCCCTTAGACGAGCAGTACTTC. This sequence joins TRBV7-8 and TRBJ2-7; D not certain. Deletions cut 1 base from V and 5 bases from J, with 12 bases between. CDR1 is SGHVS and CDR2 is FQNEAQ in the germline V gene. The CDR3 is 14 amino acids.

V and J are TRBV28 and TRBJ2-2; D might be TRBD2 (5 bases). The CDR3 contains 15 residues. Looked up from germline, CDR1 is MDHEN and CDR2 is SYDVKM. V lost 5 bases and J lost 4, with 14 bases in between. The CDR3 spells CASSVRNGVTGELFF. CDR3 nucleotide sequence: TGTGCCAGCAGTGTACGGAACGGGGTCACCGGGGAGCTGTTTTTT. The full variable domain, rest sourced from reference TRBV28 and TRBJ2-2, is DVKVTQSSRYLVKRTGEKVFLECVQDMDHENMFWYRQDPGLGLRLIYFSYDVKMKEKGDIPEGYSVSREKKERFSLILESASTNQTSMYLCASSVRNGVTGELFFGEGSRLTVL.

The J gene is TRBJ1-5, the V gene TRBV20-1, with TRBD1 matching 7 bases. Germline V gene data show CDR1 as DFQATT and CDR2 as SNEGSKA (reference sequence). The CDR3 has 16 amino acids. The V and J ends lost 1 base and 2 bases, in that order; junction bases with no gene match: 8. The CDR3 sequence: CSARVRGRGGNQPQHF. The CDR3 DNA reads TGCAGTGCTAGAGTAAGGGGGCGCGGGGGCAATCAGCCCCAGCATTTT.

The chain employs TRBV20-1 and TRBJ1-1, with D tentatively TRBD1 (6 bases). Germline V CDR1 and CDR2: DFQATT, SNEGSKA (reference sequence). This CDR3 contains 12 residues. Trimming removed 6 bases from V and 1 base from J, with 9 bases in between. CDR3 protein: CSADRSNTEAFF. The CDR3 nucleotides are TGCAGTGCCGACAGGTCGAACACTGAAGCTTTCTTT.

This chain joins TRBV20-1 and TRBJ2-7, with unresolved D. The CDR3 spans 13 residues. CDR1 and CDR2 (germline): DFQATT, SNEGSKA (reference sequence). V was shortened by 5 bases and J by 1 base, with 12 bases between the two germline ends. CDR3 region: CSAPRMGSYEQYF. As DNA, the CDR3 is TGCAGTGCTCCCAGGATGGGATCCTACGAGCAGTACTTC.

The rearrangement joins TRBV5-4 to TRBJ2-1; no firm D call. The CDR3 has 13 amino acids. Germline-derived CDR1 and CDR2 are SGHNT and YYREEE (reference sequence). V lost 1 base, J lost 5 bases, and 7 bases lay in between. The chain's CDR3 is CASSLIANNEQFF. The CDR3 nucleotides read TGTGCCAGCAGCTTGATAGCTAACAATGAGCAGTTCTTC.

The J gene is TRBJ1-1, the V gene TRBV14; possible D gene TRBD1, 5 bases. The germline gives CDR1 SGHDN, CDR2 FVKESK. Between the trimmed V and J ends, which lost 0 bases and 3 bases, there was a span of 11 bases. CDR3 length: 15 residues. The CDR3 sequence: CASSQDWGWDTEAFF. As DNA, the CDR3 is TGTGCCAGCAGCCAAGATTGGGGGTGGGACACTGAAGCTTTCTTT.

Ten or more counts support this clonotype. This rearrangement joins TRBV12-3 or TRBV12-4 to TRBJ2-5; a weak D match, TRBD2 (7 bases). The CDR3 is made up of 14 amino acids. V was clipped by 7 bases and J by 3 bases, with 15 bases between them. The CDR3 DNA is TGTGCCAGCACCCCCGGGGGGCTCGAAGAGACCCAGTACTTC. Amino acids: CASTPGGLEETQYF.

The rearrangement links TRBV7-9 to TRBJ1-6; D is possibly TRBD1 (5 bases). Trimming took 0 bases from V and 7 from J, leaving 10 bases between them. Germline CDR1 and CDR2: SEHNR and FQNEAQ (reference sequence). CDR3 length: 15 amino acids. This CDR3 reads CASSLAPGSNSPLHF. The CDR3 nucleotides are TGTGCCAGCAGCTTAGCTCCAGGGTCGAATTCACCCCTCCACTTT.

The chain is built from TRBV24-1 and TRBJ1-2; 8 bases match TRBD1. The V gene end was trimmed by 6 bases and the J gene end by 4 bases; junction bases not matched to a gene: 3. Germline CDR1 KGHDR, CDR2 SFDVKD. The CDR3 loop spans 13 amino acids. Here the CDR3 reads CATSTGGFYGYTF. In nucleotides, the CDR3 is TGTGCCACCAGTACAGGGGGGTTCTATGGCTACACCTTC.

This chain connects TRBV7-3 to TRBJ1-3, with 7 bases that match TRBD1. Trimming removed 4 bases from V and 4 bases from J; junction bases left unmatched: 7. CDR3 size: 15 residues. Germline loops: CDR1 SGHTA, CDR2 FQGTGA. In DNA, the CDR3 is TGTGCCAGCAGCTCCATGACAGGGTCAGGAAACACCATATATTTT. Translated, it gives CASSSMTGSGNTIYF.

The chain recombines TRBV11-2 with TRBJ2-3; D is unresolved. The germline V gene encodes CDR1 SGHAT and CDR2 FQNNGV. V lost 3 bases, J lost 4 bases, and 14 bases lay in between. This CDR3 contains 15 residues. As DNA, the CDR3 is TGTGCCAGCAGCTTGGACGGAACTGTTTCAGATACGCAGTATTTT. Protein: CASSLDGTVSDTQYF.

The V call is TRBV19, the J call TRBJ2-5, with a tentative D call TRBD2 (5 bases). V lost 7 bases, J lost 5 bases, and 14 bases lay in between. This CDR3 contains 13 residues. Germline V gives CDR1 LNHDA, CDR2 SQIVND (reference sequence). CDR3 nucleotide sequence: TGTGCCAGTAAGACCGGAGGTTCGGAGACCCAGTACTTC. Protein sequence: CASKTGGSETQYF.

CDR3 in DNA: TGTGCCAGCAGTTTAGGGAGGGCCCCCTCCTACGAGCAGTACTTC. It yields the protein CASSLGRAPSYEQYF. The chain combines TRBV6-5 with TRBJ2-7; 7 nucleotides match TRBD2. The germline V gene has CDR1 MNHEY and CDR2 SVGAGI. J was trimmed by 0 bases and V by 4 bases; bases with no gene match: 6. The CDR3 is made up of 15 amino acids.

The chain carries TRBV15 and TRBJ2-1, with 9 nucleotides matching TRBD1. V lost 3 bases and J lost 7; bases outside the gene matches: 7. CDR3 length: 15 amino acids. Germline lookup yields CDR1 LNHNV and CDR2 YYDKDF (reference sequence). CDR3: CATSSVGTGLNEQFF. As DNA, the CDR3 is TGTGCCACCAGCAGTGTCGGGACAGGGCTTAATGAGCAGTTCTTC.

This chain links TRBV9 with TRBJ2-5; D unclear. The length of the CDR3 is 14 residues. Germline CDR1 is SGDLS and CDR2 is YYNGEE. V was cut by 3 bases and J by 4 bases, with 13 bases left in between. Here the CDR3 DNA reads TGTGCCAGCAGCGCAGGCCCGTTGGTAGAGACCCAGTACTTC. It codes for CASSAGPLVETQYF.

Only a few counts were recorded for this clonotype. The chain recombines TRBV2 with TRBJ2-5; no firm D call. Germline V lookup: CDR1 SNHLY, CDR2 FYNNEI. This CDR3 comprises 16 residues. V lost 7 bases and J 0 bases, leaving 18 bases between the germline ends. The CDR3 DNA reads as TGTGCCAGCACCGAAGGGCTAGGAGAGTACCAAGAGACCCAGTACTTC. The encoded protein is CASTEGLGEYQETQYF.

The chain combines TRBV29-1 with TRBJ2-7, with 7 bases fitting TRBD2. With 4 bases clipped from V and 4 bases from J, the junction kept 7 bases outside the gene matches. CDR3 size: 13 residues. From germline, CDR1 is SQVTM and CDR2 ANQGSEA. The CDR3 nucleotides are TGCAGCGTTGGGGTCTTCGGGGGGTACGAGCAGTACTTC. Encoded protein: CSVGVFGGYEQYF.

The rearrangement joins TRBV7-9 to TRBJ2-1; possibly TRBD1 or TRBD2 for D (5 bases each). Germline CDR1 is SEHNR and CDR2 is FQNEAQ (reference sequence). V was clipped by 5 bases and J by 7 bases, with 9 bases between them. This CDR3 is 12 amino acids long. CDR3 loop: CASSVGANEQFF. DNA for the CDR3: TGTGCCAGCAGCGTCGGGGCTAATGAGCAGTTCTTC.